The sequence of this T cell receptor (beta chain) was determined in a study of T cells in Graves' hyperthyroidism and ophthalmopathy. V gave up 6 bases and J gave up 6 bases; unmatched junction bases: 9. The CDR3 loop spans 13 amino acids. Germline assignment: CDR1 DFQATT and CDR2 SNEGSKA (reference sequence). Amplification yielded TCR beta CDR3 regions, with RNA transcripts as the source. Researchers ran a first-round RT-PCR on the TCR CDR3 using the HTBI primer set. TCRdb recomputed calls from the multiplex PCR reads with MiXCR, one row per CDR3 protein. The top ten clones hold around 3.5% of a sample with hundreds of thousands of distinct CDR3 sequences, roughly a sixth of them seen once. This clonotype has ten or more counts.

The source material was blood. The chain uses TRBV20-1 and TRBJ2-5, with TRBD1 identical over 8 bases. The source of this sequence is a woman between 40 and 55 years old with Graves' ophthalmopathy. CDR3 loop: CSAHTTGAKTQYF. Written as DNA, the CDR3 is TGCAGTGCCCATACGACAGGGGCTAAGACCCAGTACTTC.